Listed below are T cell receptor beta chains from one sample, sequenced in a study of response to subunit inactivated influenza vaccine. TCRdb reprocessed the RT-PCR reads with MiXCR, giving one entry per CDR3 protein. The repertoire holds around 190,000 distinct CDR3 sequences, with nearly 9.5% as singletons. The material sequenced was non-naive T cells sorted from PBMCs, taken on the day of vaccination. The receptors originated from a man between 45 and 60 years old who received an inactivated influenza vaccine. The CDR3 runs from the conserved cysteine through the conserved F or W. The D gene is left open where the match is weak. Rows give clone size only sometimes, using once, few, many, or a class for an expanded clone.

j_call	clone_size	v_call	d_call	cdr3_aa	cdr3_nt
TRBJ2-1	few	TRBV29-1	TRBD2	CSVEAPRESSYNEQFF	TGCAGCGTTGAAGCCCCGCGGGAGAGCTCCTACAATGAGCAGTTCTTC
TRBJ2-1	few	TRBV29-1	NA	CSVAAVEQFF	TGCAGCGTTGCAGCAGTTGAGCAGTTCTTC
TRBJ2-3	few	TRBV28	NA	CASNGRTTDTQYF	TGTGCCAGCAATGGGCGGACCACAGATACGCAGTATTTT
TRBJ2-1	few	TRBV27	NA	CASSWTASYNEQFF	TGTGCCAGCAGTTGGACAGCGTCCTACAATGAGCAGTTCTTC
TRBJ2-5	NA	TRBV20-1	TRBD1	CSAISRGRQETQYF	TGCAGTGCAATCTCCAGGGGGCGGCAAGAGACCCAGTACTTC
TRBJ1-3	few	TRBV28	TRBD1	CATRQGAGGNTIYF	TGTGCCACAAGACAGGGGGCAGGAGGAAACACCATATATTTT
TRBJ1-5	few	TRBV12-3/TRBV12-4	TRBD1	CASSLTGAVQPQHF	TGTGCCAGCAGTCTCACAGGGGCCGTTCAGCCCCAGCATTTT
TRBJ2-1	many	TRBV15	NA	CATGGQGYNEQFF	TGTGCCACGGGGGGGCAGGGCTACAATGAGCAGTTCTTC
TRBJ2-7	NA	TRBV3-1	NA	CASSQTGIYEQYF	TGTGCCAGCAGCCAAACAGGGATCTACGAGCAGTACTTC
TRBJ1-1	many	TRBV12-3/TRBV12-4	NA	CASSLYSSTEAFF	TGTGCCAGCAGTTTATATTCCAGCACTGAAGCTTTCTTT
TRBJ1-5	many	TRBV2	TRBD1	CASKNRGGLQPQHF	TGTGCCAGCAAAAACAGGGGAGGGCTTCAGCCCCAGCATTTT
TRBJ2-7	NA	TRBV5-1	TRBD1	CASSLAYLRTGSYEQYF	TGCGCCAGCAGCTTGGCGTATCTCAGGACAGGGTCCTACGAGCAGTACTTC
TRBJ2-2	many	TRBV3-1	TRBD1	CASSHPMGQGTGELFF	TGTGCCAGCAGCCATCCTATGGGACAGGGCACCGGGGAGCTGTTTTTT
TRBJ2-3	few	TRBV4-3	NA	CASSQDWNTDTQYF	TGCGCCAGCAGCCAAGATTGGAACACAGATACGCAGTATTTT
TRBJ2-1	NA	TRBV9	TRBD1	CASSVGTGSYNEQFF	TGTGCCAGCAGCGTCGGGACAGGGAGCTACAATGAGCAGTTCTTC
TRBJ2-5	NA	TRBV7-2	TRBD2	CASSNSLSGGAQTQYF	TGTGCCAGCAGCAATTCCCTTAGCGGGGGGGCGCAGACCCAGTACTTC
TRBJ1-1	few	TRBV4-2	NA	CASSPGSGTEAFF	TGTGCCAGCAGCCCCGGGAGTGGTACTGAAGCTTTCTTT
TRBJ1-1	few	TRBV2	NA	CASSPRWSNTEAFF	TGTGCCAGCAGTCCGCGGTGGAGCAACACTGAAGCTTTCTTT
TRBJ2-7	NA	TRBV20-1	NA	CSARGPGQPFYEQYF	TGCAGTGCTAGAGGTCCGGGACAACCTTTCTACGAGCAGTACTTC
TRBJ2-7	few	TRBV10-3	TRBD1	CAISGDRSAEQYF	TGTGCCATCAGTGGGGACAGGTCCGCCGAGCAGTACTTC
TRBJ2-1	few	TRBV20-1	TRBD2	CSARGVGTRRSNEQFF	TGCAGTGCTAGGGGGGTCGGGACTAGAAGATCCAATGAGCAGTTCTTC
TRBJ1-2	many	TRBV5-1	NA	CASSPQTVRDGYTF	TGCGCCAGCAGCCCGCAGACAGTACGGGATGGCTACACCTTC
TRBJ1-2	few	TRBV12-3/TRBV12-4	TRBD1	CASSRDRGQIGGYTF	TGTGCCAGCAGCAGGGACAGGGGCCAAATAGGTGGCTACACCTTC
TRBJ2-3	few	TRBV7-2	TRBD2	CASSQGLAGTHTDTQYF	TGTGCCAGCAGCCAAGGACTAGCGGGGACGCACACAGATACGCAGTATTTT
TRBJ2-1	many	TRBV7-8	NA	CASSTRGSVSYNEQFF	TGTGCCAGCAGCACCAGGGGTAGTGTTTCCTACAATGAGCAGTTCTTC
TRBJ2-3	many	TRBV12-3/TRBV12-4	NA	CASRRRLDSDTQYF	TGTGCCAGCAGGCGTCGACTAGATTCAGATACGCAGTATTTT
TRBJ2-6	few	TRBV15	NA	CATSRGSGANVLTF	TGTGCCACCAGCAGAGGATCGGGGGCCAACGTCCTGACTTTC
TRBJ2-7	NA	TRBV4-1	NA	CASSQEGRASYEQYF	TGCGCCAGCAGCCAAGAAGGCAGGGCGTCCTACGAGCAGTACTTC
TRBJ1-1	NA	TRBV28	TRBD1	CASTLPRGHDTEAFF	TGTGCCAGCACCCTTCCAAGGGGGCACGACACTGAAGCTTTCTTT
TRBJ1-6	few	TRBV10-3	TRBD1	CAISESDRRNSPLHF	TGTGCCATCAGTGAGTCGGACAGGAGAAATTCACCCCTCCACTTT
TRBJ2-5	NA	TRBV20-1	TRBD2	CRVGGRGETQYF	TGCAGGGTCGGTGGGAGGGGAGAGACCCAGTACTTC
TRBJ1-2	NA	TRBV2	NA	CASRNSYGYTF	TGTGCCAGCAGAAACTCCTATGGCTACACCTTC
TRBJ2-7	few	TRBV20-1	NA	CSARKVPHYEQYF	TGCAGTGCTAGGAAGGTTCCTCACTACGAGCAGTACTTC
TRBJ2-3	NA	TRBV29-1	TRBD1	CSVSPGTGGADTQYF	TGCAGCGTCTCGCCGGGGACAGGGGGGGCAGATACGCAGTATTTT
TRBJ2-1	many	TRBV6-2/TRBV6-3	TRBD2	CASLGLTAGKSSYNEQFF	TGTGCCAGCTTGGGGTTGACAGCGGGGAAGAGCTCCTACAATGAGCAGTTCTTC
TRBJ2-3	few	TRBV6-5	TRBD1	CASSKSGTGLTDTQYF	TGTGCCAGCAGTAAGTCCGGGACAGGGCTAACAGATACGCAGTATTTT
TRBJ2-1	few	TRBV20-1	TRBD1	CSALGQGIGSYNEQFF	TGCAGTGCTTTGGGACAGGGAATAGGATCCTACAATGAGCAGTTCTTC
TRBJ2-3	many	TRBV5-1	TRBD1	CASGGQGAPDTQYF	TGCGCCAGTGGAGGACAGGGGGCCCCAGATACGCAGTATTTT
TRBJ2-2	few	TRBV6-2/TRBV6-3	NA	CASSYLGELFF	TGTGCCAGCAGTTATCTCGGGGAGCTGTTTTTT
TRBJ2-4	many	TRBV5-6	TRBD2	CASSLTSGGFVYF	TGTGCCAGCAGCTTGACTAGCGGGGGTTTCGTTTACTTC
TRBJ2-7	NA	TRBV7-8	TRBD1	CASSLGTGTYYEQYF	TGTGCCAGCAGCTTGGGGACAGGGACCTACTACGAGCAGTACTTC
TRBJ2-3	few	TRBV7-3	NA	CASSLVASGTDTQYF	TGTGCCAGCAGCTTAGTGGCTAGCGGCACAGATACGCAGTATTTT
TRBJ2-7	NA	TRBV6-1	NA	CASSERQGGGSEQYF	TGTGCCAGCAGTGAAAGGCAGGGCGGTGGGTCCGAGCAGTACTTC
TRBJ1-6	NA	TRBV2	TRBD1	CATSGQYNSPLHF	TGTGCCACCTCGGGACAGTATAATTCACCCCTCCACTTT
TRBJ2-7	few	TRBV7-3	TRBD2	CASSLTSGSNYEQYF	TGTGCCAGCAGCTTAACTAGCGGGAGTAACTACGAGCAGTACTTC
TRBJ2-1	few	TRBV29-1	NA	CSVEEATNEQFF	TGCAGCGTTGAGGAGGCCACAAATGAGCAGTTCTTC
TRBJ2-1	many	TRBV4-3	TRBD2	CASSSVAGMYNEQFF	TGCGCCAGCAGCTCAGTAGCGGGGATGTACAATGAGCAGTTCTTC
TRBJ2-7	NA	TRBV25-1	NA	CASSTPGPISYEQYF	TGTGCCAGCAGTACCCCGGGCCCTATCTCCTACGAGCAGTACTTC
TRBJ2-1	few	TRBV27	NA	CASSPVAGQGQFF	TGTGCCAGCAGTCCCGTTGCGGGCCAGGGGCAGTTCTTC
TRBJ1-5	few	TRBV20-1	NA	CSASRGDQPQHF	TGCAGTGCCTCGCGGGGGGATCAGCCCCAGCATTTT
TRBJ1-2	NA	TRBV20-1	NA	CSASPRGVGPHYGYTF	TGCAGTGCTAGCCCTAGGGGTGTAGGTCCCCACTATGGCTACACCTTC
TRBJ2-5	many	TRBV5-1	TRBD1	CASSWGTGRQETQYF	TGCGCCAGCAGCTGGGGGACAGGGAGACAAGAGACCCAGTACTTC
TRBJ2-5	NA	TRBV5-1	NA	CASSLRTALGETQYF	TGCGCCAGCAGCTTGAGGACAGCGCTGGGGGAGACCCAGTACTTC
TRBJ1-1	many	TRBV7-2	NA	CASSLAPREAEAFF	TGTGCCAGCAGCTTAGCGCCCAGGGAGGCTGAAGCTTTCTTT